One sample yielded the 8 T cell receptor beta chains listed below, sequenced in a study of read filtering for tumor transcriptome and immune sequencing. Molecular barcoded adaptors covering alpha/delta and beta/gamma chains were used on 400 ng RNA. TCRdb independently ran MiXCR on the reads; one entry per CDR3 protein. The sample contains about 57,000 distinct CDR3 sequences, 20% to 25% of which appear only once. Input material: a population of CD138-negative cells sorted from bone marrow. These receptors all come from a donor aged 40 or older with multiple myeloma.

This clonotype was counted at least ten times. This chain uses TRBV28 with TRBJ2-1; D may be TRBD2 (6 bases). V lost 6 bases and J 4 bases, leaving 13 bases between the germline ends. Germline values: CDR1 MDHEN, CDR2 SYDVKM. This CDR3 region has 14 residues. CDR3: CASRDYSGYNEQFF. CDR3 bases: TGTGCCAGCAGGGACTACTCGGGGTACAATGAGCAGTTCTTC.

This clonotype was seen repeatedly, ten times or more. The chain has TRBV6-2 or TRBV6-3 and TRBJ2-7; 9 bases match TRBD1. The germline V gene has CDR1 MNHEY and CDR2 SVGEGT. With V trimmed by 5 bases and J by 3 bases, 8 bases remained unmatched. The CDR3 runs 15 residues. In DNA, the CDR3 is TGTGCCAGCAGTCGACCGGGACAGGGAAGCTACGAGCAGTACTTC. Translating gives CASSRPGQGSYEQYF.

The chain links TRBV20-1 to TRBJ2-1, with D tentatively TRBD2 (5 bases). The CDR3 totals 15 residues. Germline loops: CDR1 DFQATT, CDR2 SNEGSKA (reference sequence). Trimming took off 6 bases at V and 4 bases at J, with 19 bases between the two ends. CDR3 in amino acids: CSAISESGNYNEQFF. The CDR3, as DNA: TGCAGTGCCATTAGCGAGAGTGGGAATTACAATGAGCAGTTCTTC.

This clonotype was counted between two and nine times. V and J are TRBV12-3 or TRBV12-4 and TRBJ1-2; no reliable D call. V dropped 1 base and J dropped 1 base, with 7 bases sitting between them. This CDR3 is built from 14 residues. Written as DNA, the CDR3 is TGTGCCAGCAGTTTAGGAAGCAGTAACTATGGCTACACCTTC. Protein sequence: CASSLGSSNYGYTF.

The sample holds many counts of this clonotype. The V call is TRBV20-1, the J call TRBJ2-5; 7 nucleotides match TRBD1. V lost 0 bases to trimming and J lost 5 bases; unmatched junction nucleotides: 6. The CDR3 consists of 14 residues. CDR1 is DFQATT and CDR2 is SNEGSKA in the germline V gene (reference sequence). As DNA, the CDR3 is TGCAGTGCTAGAGATCCGACAGGGCGGGAGACCCAGTACTTC. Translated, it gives CSARDPTGRETQYF.

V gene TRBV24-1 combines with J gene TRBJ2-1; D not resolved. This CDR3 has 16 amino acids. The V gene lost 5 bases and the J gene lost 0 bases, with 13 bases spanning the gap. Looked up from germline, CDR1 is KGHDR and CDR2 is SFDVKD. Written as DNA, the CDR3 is TGTGCCACCAGTGGGTATAGACAAAGCTCCTACAATGAGCAGTTCTTC. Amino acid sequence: CATSGYRQSSYNEQFF.

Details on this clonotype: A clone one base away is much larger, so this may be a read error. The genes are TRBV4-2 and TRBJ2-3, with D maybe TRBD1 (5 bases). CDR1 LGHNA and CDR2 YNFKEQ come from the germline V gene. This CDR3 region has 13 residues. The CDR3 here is CASSGASTDTLYF. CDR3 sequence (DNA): TGTGCCAGCAGCGGGGCAAGCACAGATACGCTGTATTTT.

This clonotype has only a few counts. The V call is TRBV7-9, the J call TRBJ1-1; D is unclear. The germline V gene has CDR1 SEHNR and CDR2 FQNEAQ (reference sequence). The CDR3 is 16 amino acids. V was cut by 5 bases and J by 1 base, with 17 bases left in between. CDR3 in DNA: TGTGCCAGCAGCCTATTGGGAGGACGGACGAACACTGAAGCTTTCTTT. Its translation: CASSLLGGRTNTEAFF. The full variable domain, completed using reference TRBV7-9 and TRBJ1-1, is DTGVSQNPRHKITKRGQNVTFRCDPISEHNRLYWYRQTLGQGPEFLTYFQNEAQLEKSRLLSDRFSAERPKGSFSTLEIQRTEQGDSAMYLCASSLLGGRTNTEAFFGQGTRLTVV.